The 26 T cell receptor beta chains presented below share a single source sample, sequenced in a study of chemoradiotherapy in HPV16-positive cancers (dated by TCRdb to between 2021 and 2024). Library creation used the immunoSEQ multiplex PCR assay. Imported from immuneACCESS, the table was reduced by TCRdb to in-frame sequences with V and J called. These copies leave out some clones; in studies compared against another copy, an unresolved V gene accounts for under half, and the cause of the remainder is not known. This sample is represented by tens of thousands of clones; roughly 89% of them were singletons. The ten largest clones capture approximately 5.8% of the sample. The sequencing here drew on blood, taken from a patient who underwent chemoradiotherapy. The origin of the receptors is a human donor with HPV-associated anogenital cancer.

This chain joins TRBV9 and TRBJ2-3; the D gene is possibly TRBD1 (6 bases). There are 16 residues in the CDR3. Trimming pared 4 bases from V and 4 bases from J, leaving 19 bases between. Germline loops: CDR1 SGDLS, CDR2 YYNGEE. The CDR3 region has the DNA TGTGCCAGCAGCCAGGGTGGGGGCTACTCCCCAGATACGCAGTATTTT. Translating it yields CASSQGGGYSPDTQYF.

The V call is TRBV9, the J call TRBJ1-6; D gene unclear. This CDR3 spans 14 amino acids. Germline CDR1 reads SGDLS; CDR2 reads YYNGEE. With 4 bases removed from V and 8 bases from J, the gap between germline ends came to 13 bases. This chain's CDR3 is CASSPGPIDSPLHF. CDR3 DNA sequence: TGTGCCAGCAGCCCCGGGCCAATCGATTCACCCCTCCACTTT.

This chain uses TRBV7-3 with TRBJ2-1, with a possible D match to TRBD2 (6 bases). The germline V gene has CDR1 SGHTA and CDR2 FQGTGA. The CDR3 is made up of 15 amino acids. Trimming removed 5 bases from V and 0 bases from J, with 11 bases in between. DNA of the CDR3: TGTGCCAGCAGCATAGCGGAGAGCTCCTACAATGAGCAGTTCTTC. Its translation: CASSIAESSYNEQFF. Full variable domain (rest looked up from reference TRBV7-3 and TRBJ2-1): GAGVSQTPSNKVTEKGKYVELRCDPISGHTALYWYRQSLGQGPEFLIYFQGTGAADDSGLPNDRFFAVRPEGSVSTLKIQRTERGDSAVYLCASSIAESSYNEQFFGPGTRLTVL.

This chain links TRBV5-1 with TRBJ1-1, with D unresolved. Trimming took off 4 bases at V and 4 bases at J, with 14 bases between the two ends. This CDR3 is built from 14 residues. Germline lookup yields CDR1 SGHRS and CDR2 YFSETQ. The CDR3 nucleotides are TGCGCCAGCAGCCAAGAGCTCACCCTCACTGAAGCTTTCTTT. It is translated as CASSQELTLTEAFF.

The chain links TRBV2 to TRBJ1-1; D call uncertain. Germline V gene data show CDR1 as SNHLY and CDR2 as FYNNEI. The CDR3 covers 14 residues. The V end lost 2 bases, the J end lost 4 bases, and 11 bases lay between the germline ends. CDR3 loop: CASSEIGPGTEAFF. The CDR3, as DNA: TGTGCCAGCAGTGAAATAGGACCGGGCACTGAAGCTTTCTTT.

This chain uses TRBV7-8 with TRBJ1-1; D may be TRBD1 (5 bases). CDR3 size: 13 residues. V dropped 5 bases and J dropped 1 base, with 8 bases sitting between them. Germline CDR1 and CDR2: SGHVS and FQNEAQ. The CDR3 sequence: CASSKGKNTEAFF. CDR3 bases: TGTGCCAGCAGCAAGGGGAAGAACACTGAAGCTTTCTTT.

Here the CDR3 DNA reads TGCGCCAGCAGCGGTGGGGGGGACACCAGGGCGGCTAACTATGGCTACACCTTC. Encoded protein: CASSGGGDTRAANYGYTF. The chain links TRBV5-1 to TRBJ1-2; TRBD1 is a possible D gene (6 bases). This CDR3 contains 18 residues. CDR1 and CDR2 (germline): SGHRS, YFSETQ. Trimming cost V 4 bases and J 0 bases, with 22 bases left between them.

The chain recombines TRBV18 with TRBJ1-6; TRBD1 matches 10 bases. The germline V gene encodes CDR1 KGHSH and CDR2 LQKENI. V lost 3 bases to trimming and J lost 7 bases; unmatched junction nucleotides: 0. The CDR3 has 14 residues. CDR3 nucleotide sequence: TGTGCCAGCTCACCGGACAGGGGGAATTCACCCCTCCACTTT. Protein: CASSPDRGNSPLHF.

V usage is TRBV19 and J usage is TRBJ1-1; D is perhaps TRBD1 (6 bases). Per the germline V gene, CDR1 is LNHDA and CDR2 is SQIVND (reference sequence). This CDR3 has 17 residues. V gave up 2 bases and J gave up 0 bases, with 16 bases separating them. DNA for the CDR3: TGTGCCAGTAGTATATTGCAGGGGCTTACTATGAACACTGAAGCTTTCTTT. Protein: CASSILQGLTMNTEAFF. The full variable domain, with the rest looked up from reference TRBV19 and TRBJ1-1, is DGGITQSPKYLFRKEGQNVTLSCEQNLNHDAMYWYRQDPGQGLRLIYYSQIVNDFQKGDIAEGYSVSREKKESFPLTVTSAQKNPTAFYLCASSILQGLTMNTEAFFGQGTRLTVV.

This chain links TRBV7-9 with TRBJ1-3; D gene uncertain. The CDR3 runs to 15 residues. The germline V gene encodes CDR1 SEHNR and CDR2 FQNEAQ (reference sequence). The V gene lost 6 bases and the J gene lost 1 base, with 13 bases spanning the gap. The CDR3 coding sequence is TGTGCCAGCAGGGAACAGCTTGCGTCTGGAAACACCATATATTTT. Translating gives CASREQLASGNTIYF. The whole variable domain, remainder taken from reference TRBV7-9 and TRBJ1-3, is DTGVSQNPRHKITKRGQNVTFRCDPISEHNRLYWYRQTLGQGPEFLTYFQNEAQLEKSRLLSDRFSAERPKGSFSTLEIQRTEQGDSAMYLCASREQLASGNTIYFGEGSWLTVV.

J is TRBJ2-7 and V is TRBV5-8, with D maybe TRBD2 (6 bases). CDR3 length: 14 amino acids. V shed 4 bases and J shed 6 bases, with 17 bases lying between them. CDR1 and CDR2 (germline): SGHTS, YDEGEE. Written as DNA, the CDR3 is TGTGCCAGCAGCCAGGACGCGGGGAGGTCCGAGCAGTACTTC. Translation: CASSQDAGRSEQYF.

This chain links TRBV11-2 with TRBJ1-2; D call uncertain. The CDR3 loop spans 14 amino acids. Looked up from germline, CDR1 is SGHAT and CDR2 is FQNNGV. Trimming left V 3 bases short and J 5 bases short, with 13 bases between. The CDR3: CASSFRYLCYGYTF. The CDR3 DNA is TGTGCCAGCAGCTTCAGGTATTTATGTTATGGCTACACCTTC.

V is TRBV18 and J is TRBJ2-1; TRBD1 aligns across 7 bases. Losses at the gene ends were 2 bases for V and 6 bases for J; bases not matched to a gene: 1. This CDR3 contains 13 residues. Germline V gene data show CDR1 as KGHSH and CDR2 as LQKENI. CDR3 loop: CASSPNRGNEQFF. CDR3 nucleotides: TGTGCCAGCTCACCAAACAGGGGCAATGAGCAGTTCTTC.

CDR3 DNA sequence: TGTGCCATCAGTGGACAGGGGGGCTACGAGCAGTACTTC. Its translation is CAISGQGGYEQYF. The chain carries TRBV10-3 and TRBJ2-7, with 9 positions matching TRBD1. The CDR3 covers 13 residues. V lost 4 bases to trimming and J lost 3 bases; unmatched junction nucleotides: 1. CDR1 ENHRY and CDR2 SYGVKD come from the germline V gene.

This clone was picked up a small number of times. The CDR3 sequence is CASSLSTGMNTEAFF. In nucleotides, the CDR3 is TGTGCCAGCAGCTTAAGTACAGGAATGAACACTGAAGCTTTCTTT. This chain connects TRBV7-2 to TRBJ1-1; TRBD1 might be the D (5 bases). CDR1 and CDR2 (germline): SGHTA, FQGNSA. Trimming left V 2 bases short and J 0 bases short, with 10 bases between. The CDR3 runs to 15 residues.

The chain is built from TRBV10-1 and TRBJ2-3, with D maybe TRBD1 (7 bases). This CDR3 is built from 15 residues. Deletions cut 7 bases from V and 7 bases from J, with 21 bases between. Germline values: CDR1 WNHNN, CDR2 SYGVQD (reference sequence). The CDR3 bases are TGCGCCAGCACGCGGCAGGGGGTTCGGGGGAATACGCAGTATTTT. It encodes CASTRQGVRGNTQYF.

This sequence joins TRBV6-5 and TRBJ1-2; TRBD1 aligns across 7 bases. The V and J ends lost 4 bases and 4 bases, in that order; junction bases with no gene match: 9. The CDR3 runs 15 residues. The germline gives CDR1 MNHEY, CDR2 SVGAGI. The CDR3 nucleotides are TGTGCCAGCAGTTCAGGACAGGCCTTGTCCTATGGCTACACCTTC. It yields the protein CASSSGQALSYGYTF.

A single count supports this clone. The rearrangement links TRBV15 to TRBJ2-5, with D perhaps matching TRBD1 or TRBD2 (5 bases each). Germline loops: CDR1 LNHNV, CDR2 YYDKDF (reference sequence). Trimming pared 0 bases from V and 7 bases from J, leaving 15 bases between. This CDR3 contains 15 residues. CDR3 in DNA: TGTGCCACCAGCAGAGAAGGGGCCCTTGGGGGGACCCAGTACTTC. This encodes CATSREGALGGTQYF.

This chain joins TRBV29-1 and TRBJ2-3; a possible D gene is TRBD1 (6 bases). The CDR3 totals 13 residues. Per the germline V gene, CDR1 is SQVTM and CDR2 is ANQGSEA. V was pared by 1 base and J by 4 bases, with 9 bases between. CDR3: CSVEGQVADTQYF. The CDR3 DNA reads TGCAGCGTTGAAGGACAGGTTGCAGATACGCAGTATTTT.

This chain joins TRBV19 and TRBJ1-2; D is uncertain. Trimming removed 2 bases from V and 5 bases from J, with 6 bases in between. This CDR3 spans 12 amino acids. The germline V gene has CDR1 LNHDA and CDR2 SQIVND (reference sequence). CDR3 region: CASSILGYGYTF. For the CDR3, the DNA is TGTGCCAGTAGTATATTAGGGTATGGCTACACCTTC.

The rearrangement links TRBV6-1 to TRBJ1-2; the D is unclear. The CDR3 sequence is 14 residues long. V was trimmed by 1 base and J by 4 bases, leaving 10 bases between them. Germline V gives CDR1 MNHNS, CDR2 SASEGT. The CDR3, as DNA: TGTGCCAGCAGTGAAGGTACGGGGATCTATGGCTACACCTTC. Translating it yields CASSEGTGIYGYTF.

The chain employs TRBV14 and TRBJ2-7, with D uncertain. CDR1 and CDR2 (germline): SGHDN, FVKESK. The CDR3 runs 15 residues. V lost 5 bases and J 2 bases, leaving 16 bases between the germline ends. This CDR3 is CASSNGVGPTYEQYF. The CDR3 DNA is TGTGCCAGCAGCAATGGTGTCGGACCCACCTACGAGCAGTACTTC.

This chain uses TRBV15 with TRBJ2-5, with TRBD1 matching over 10 bases. Trimming removed 5 bases from V and 5 bases from J; junction bases left unmatched: 11. The germline gives CDR1 LNHNV, CDR2 YYDKDF (reference sequence). The CDR3 runs 16 residues. CDR3 nucleotides: TGTGCCACCAGCCTCGGACAGGGGGTATCCAAGGAGACCCAGTACTTC. Protein product: CATSLGQGVSKETQYF.

A single count supports this clone. V gene TRBV19 combines with J gene TRBJ1-2, with 10 nucleotides matching TRBD1. Germline CDR1 is LNHDA and CDR2 is SQIVND (reference sequence). Trimming took 3 bases from V and 3 from J; bases not matched to a gene: 1. The CDR3 length is 14 residues. Here the CDR3 reads CASSMTGGDYGYTF. As DNA, the CDR3 is TGTGCCAGTAGTATGACAGGGGGCGACTATGGCTACACCTTC.

The chain combines TRBV6-6 with TRBJ1-1; 8 nucleotides line up with TRBD1. In germline, CDR1 is MNHNY, CDR2 SVGAGI (reference sequence). This CDR3 has 14 residues. Trimming took 7 bases from V and 4 from J; bases not matched to a gene: 8. Written as DNA, the CDR3 is TGTGCCAGCACCTCAGGACAGGGCAGCACTGAAGCTTTCTTT. It specifies CASTSGQGSTEAFF.

The chain has TRBV30 and TRBJ1-3; no firm D call. The length of the CDR3 is 12 residues. Per the germline V gene, CDR1 is GTSNPN and CDR2 is SVGIG (reference sequence). V lost 1 base to trimming and J lost 4 bases, with 5 bases between them. The DNA for the CDR3 is TGTGCCTGGAGTGGTCGAGGAAACACCATATATTTT. Translation gives CAWSGRGNTIYF.